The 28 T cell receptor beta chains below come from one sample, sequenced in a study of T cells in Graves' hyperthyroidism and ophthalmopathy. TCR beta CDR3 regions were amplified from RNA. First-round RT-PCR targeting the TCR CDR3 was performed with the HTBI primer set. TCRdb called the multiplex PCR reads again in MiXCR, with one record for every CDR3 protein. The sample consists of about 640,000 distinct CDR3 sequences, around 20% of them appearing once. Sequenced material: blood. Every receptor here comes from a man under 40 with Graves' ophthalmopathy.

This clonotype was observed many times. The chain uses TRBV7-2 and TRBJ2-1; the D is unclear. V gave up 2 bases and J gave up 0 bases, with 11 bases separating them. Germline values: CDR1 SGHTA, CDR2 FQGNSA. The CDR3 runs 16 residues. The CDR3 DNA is TGTGCCAGCAGCTTAACATCAGCCCCCTCCTACAATGAGCAGTTCTTC. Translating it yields CASSLTSAPSYNEQFF.

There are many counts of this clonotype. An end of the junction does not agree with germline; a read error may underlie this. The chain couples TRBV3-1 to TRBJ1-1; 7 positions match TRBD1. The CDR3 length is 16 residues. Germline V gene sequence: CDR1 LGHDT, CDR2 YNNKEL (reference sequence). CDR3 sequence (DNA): TGTGCCAGCAGTCAAGCTCGGGACAGACAGAACACTGAAGCTTTCTTT. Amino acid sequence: CASSQARDRQNTEAFF. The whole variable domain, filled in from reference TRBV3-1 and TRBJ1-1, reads DTAVSQTPKYLVTQMGNDKSIKCEQNLGHDTMYWYKQDSKKFLKIMFSYNNKELIINETVPNRFSPKSPDKAHLNLHINSLELGDSAVYFCASSQARDRQNTEAFFGQGTRLTVV.

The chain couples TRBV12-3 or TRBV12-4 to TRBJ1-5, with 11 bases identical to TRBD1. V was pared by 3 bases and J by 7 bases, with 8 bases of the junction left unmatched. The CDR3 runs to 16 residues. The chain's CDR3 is CASSFSGTGGGQPQHF. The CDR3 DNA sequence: TGTGCCAGCAGTTTCAGCGGGACAGGGGGAGGCCAGCCCCAGCATTTT.

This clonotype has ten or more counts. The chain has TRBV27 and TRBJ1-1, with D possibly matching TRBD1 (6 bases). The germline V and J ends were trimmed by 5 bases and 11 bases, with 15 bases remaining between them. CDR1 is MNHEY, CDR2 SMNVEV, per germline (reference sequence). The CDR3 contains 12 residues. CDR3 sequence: CASSPPQGGAFF. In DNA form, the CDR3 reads TGTGCCAGCAGTCCTCCACAGGGTGGGGCTTTCTTT.

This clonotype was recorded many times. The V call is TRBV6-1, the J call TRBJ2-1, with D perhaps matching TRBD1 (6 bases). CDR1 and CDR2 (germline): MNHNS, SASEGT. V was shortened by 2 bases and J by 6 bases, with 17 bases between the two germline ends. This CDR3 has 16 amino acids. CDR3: CASSEQQGGIPNEQFF. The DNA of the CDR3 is TGTGCCAGCAGTGAACAACAGGGTGGTATCCCCAATGAGCAGTTCTTC.

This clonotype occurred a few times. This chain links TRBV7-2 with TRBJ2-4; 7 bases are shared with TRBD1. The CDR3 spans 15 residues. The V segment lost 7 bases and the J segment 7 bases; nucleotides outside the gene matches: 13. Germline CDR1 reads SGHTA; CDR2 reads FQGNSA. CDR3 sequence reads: CASTPGQGVRNIQYF. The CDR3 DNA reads TGTGCCAGCACCCCCGGTCAGGGGGTAAGGAACATTCAGTACTTC.

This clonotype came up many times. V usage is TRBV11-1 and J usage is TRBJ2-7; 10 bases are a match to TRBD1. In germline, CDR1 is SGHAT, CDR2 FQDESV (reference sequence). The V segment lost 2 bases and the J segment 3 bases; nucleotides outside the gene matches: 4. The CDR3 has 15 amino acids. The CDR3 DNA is TGTGCCAGCAGCTTACAAGGGACAGGGGTCTACGAGCAGTACTTC. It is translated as CASSLQGTGVYEQYF.

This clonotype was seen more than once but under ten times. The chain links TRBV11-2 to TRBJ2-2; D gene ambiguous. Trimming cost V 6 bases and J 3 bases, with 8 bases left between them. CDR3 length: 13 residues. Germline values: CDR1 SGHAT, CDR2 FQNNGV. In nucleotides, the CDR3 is TGTGCCAGCAGTCTGACCTACACCGGGGAGCTGTTTTTT. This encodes CASSLTYTGELFF.

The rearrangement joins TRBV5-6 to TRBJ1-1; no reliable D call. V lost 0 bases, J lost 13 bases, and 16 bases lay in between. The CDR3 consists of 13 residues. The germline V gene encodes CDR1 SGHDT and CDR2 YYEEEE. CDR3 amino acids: CASSLGATREVFF. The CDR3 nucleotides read TGTGCCAGCAGCTTGGGGGCGACCAGAGAGGTTTTCTTT.

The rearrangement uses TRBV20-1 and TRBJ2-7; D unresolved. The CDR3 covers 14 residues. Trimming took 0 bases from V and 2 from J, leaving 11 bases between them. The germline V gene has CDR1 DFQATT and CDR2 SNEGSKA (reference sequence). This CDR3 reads CSARDRVRPYEQYF. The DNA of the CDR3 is TGCAGTGCTAGAGATCGGGTCAGGCCCTACGAGCAGTACTTC.

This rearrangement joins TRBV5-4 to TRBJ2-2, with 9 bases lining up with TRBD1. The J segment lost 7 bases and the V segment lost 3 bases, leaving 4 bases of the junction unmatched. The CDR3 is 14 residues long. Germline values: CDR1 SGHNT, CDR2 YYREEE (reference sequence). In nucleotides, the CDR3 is TGTGCCAGCAGCTCACGACAGGGGGACGGGGAGCTGTTTTTT. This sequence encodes CASSSRQGDGELFF.

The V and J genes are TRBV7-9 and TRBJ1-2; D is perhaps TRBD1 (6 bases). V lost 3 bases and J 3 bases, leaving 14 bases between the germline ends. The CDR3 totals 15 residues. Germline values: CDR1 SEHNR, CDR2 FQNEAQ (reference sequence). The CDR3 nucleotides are TGTGCCAGCAGCTTTCGAGGAGGGGGGGACTATGGCTACACCTTC. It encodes CASSFRGGGDYGYTF. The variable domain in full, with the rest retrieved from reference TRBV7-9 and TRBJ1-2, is DTGVSQNPRHKITKRGQNVTFRCDPISEHNRLYWYRQTLGQGPEFLTYFQNEAQLEKSRLLSDRFSAERPKGSFSTLEIQRTEQGDSAMYLCASSFRGGGDYGYTFGSGTRLTVV.

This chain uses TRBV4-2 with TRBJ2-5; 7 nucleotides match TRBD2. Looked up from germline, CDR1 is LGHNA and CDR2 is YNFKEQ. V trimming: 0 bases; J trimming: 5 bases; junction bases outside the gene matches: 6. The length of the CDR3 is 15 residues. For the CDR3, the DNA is TGTGCCAGCAGCCAAGATGAGGGACTAACGGAGACCCAGTACTTC. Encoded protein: CASSQDEGLTETQYF.

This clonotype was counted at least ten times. The DNA of the CDR3 is TGTGCCACCACATCGGGACACCCCACAGATACGCAGTATTTT. Amino acid sequence: CATTSGHPTDTQYF. The chain is built from TRBV24-1 and TRBJ2-3; perhaps TRBD1 as D (6 bases). Germline V gene data show CDR1 as KGHDR and CDR2 as SFDVKD. The V end was cut by 8 bases, the J end by 2 bases, with 13 bases between. The CDR3 sequence is 14 residues long.

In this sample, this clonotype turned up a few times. CDR3: CASSMGHSTYEQYF. In nucleotides, the CDR3 is TGTGCCAGTAGTATGGGTCACAGCACCTACGAGCAGTACTTC. The V call is TRBV19, the J call TRBJ2-7; D is undetermined. This CDR3 is 14 amino acids long. Deletions cut 3 bases from V and 2 bases from J, with 11 bases between. CDR1 LNHDA and CDR2 SQIVND come from the germline V gene (reference sequence).

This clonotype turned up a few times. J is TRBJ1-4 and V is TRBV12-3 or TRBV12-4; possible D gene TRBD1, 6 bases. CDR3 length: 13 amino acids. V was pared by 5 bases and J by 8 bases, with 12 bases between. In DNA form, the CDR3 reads TGTGCCAGCAGTCAAGGACAGCACGAAAAACTGTTTTTT. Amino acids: CASSQGQHEKLFF.

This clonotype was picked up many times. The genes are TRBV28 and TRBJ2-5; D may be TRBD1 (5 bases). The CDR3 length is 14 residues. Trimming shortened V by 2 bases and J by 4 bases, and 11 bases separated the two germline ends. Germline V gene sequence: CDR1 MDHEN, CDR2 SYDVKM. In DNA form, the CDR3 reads TGTGCCAGCAGTTTAAGCCAGGGTAGAGAGACCCAGTACTTC. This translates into CASSLSQGRETQYF.

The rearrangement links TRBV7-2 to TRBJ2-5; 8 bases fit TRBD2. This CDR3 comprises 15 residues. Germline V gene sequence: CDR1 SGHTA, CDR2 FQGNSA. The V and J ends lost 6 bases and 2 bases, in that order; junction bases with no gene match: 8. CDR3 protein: CASSLGAGVQETQYF. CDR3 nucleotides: TGTGCCAGCAGTTTGGGAGCGGGGGTACAAGAGACCCAGTACTTC.

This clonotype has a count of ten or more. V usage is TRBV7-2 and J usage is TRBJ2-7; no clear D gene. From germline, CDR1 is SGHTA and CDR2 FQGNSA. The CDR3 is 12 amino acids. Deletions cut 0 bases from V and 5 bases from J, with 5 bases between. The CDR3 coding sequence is TGTGCCAGCAGCTTAGCGTCAAACGAGCAGTACTTC. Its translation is CASSLASNEQYF. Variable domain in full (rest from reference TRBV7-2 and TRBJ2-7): GAGVSQSPSNKVTEKGKDVELRCDPISGHTALYWYRQSLGQGLEFLIYFQGNSAPDKSGLPSDRFSAERTGGSVSTLTIQRTQQEDSAVYLCASSLASNEQYFGPGTRLTVT.

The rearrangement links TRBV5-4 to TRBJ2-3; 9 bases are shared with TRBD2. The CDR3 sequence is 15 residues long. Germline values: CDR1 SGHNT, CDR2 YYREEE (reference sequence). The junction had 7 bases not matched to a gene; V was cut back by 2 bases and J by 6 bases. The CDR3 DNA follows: TGTGCCAGCAGCTTAGTAGCGGGAGCGGGGGATACGCAGTATTTT. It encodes CASSLVAGAGDTQYF.

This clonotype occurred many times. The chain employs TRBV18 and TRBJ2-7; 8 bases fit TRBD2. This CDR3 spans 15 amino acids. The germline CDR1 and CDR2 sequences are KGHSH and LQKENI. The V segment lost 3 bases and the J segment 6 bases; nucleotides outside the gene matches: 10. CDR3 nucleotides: TGTGCCAGCTCACCCAGTTTCAGCGGGAGCGTCGAGCAGTACTTC. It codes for CASSPSFSGSVEQYF.

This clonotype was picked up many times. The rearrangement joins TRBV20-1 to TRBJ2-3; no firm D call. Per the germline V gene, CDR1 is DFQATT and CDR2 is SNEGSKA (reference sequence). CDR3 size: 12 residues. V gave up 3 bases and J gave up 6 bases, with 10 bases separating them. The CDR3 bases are TGCAGTGCTAGCCCGACTGGGGATACGCAGTATTTT. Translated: CSASPTGDTQYF.

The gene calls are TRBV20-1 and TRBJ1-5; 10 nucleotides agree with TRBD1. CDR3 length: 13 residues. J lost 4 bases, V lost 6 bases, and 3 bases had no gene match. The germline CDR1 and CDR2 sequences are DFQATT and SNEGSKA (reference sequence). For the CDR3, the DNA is TGCAGTGCATGGGACAGGGGAAATCAGCCCCAGCATTTT. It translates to CSAWDRGNQPQHF.

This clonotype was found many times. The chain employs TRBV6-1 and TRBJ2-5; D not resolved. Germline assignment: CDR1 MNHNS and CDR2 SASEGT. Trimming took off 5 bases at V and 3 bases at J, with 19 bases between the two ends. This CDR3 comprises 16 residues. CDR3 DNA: TGTGCCAGCAGTCCCGGTAGGACGGGTGAGGAAGAGACCCAGTACTTC. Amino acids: CASSPGRTGEEETQYF.

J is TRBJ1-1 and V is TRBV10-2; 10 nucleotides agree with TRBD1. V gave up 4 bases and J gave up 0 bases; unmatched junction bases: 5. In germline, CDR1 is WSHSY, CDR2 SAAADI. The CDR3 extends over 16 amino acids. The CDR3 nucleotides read TGCGCCAGCAGTGTCCCGGGACAGGGGATGAACACTGAAGCTTTCTTT. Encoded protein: CASSVPGQGMNTEAFF.

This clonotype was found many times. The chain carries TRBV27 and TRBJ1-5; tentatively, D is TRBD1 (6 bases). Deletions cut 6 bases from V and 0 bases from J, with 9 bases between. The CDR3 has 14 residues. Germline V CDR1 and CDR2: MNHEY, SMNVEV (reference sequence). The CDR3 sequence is CASRQGNSNQPQHF. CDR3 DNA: TGTGCCAGCAGACAGGGAAATAGCAATCAGCCCCAGCATTTT.

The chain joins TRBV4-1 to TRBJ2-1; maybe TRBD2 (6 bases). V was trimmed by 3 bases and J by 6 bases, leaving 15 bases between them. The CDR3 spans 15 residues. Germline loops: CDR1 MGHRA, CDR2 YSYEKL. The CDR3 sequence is CASSHPGLQVNEQFF. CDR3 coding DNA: TGCGCCAGCAGCCATCCGGGACTCCAAGTCAATGAGCAGTTCTTC.

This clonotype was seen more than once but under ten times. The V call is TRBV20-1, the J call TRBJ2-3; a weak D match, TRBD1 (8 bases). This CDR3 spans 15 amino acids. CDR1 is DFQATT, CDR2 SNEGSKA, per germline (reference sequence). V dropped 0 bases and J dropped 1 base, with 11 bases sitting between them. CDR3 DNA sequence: TGCAGTGCTAGAGAAGCGGGACAGGGCACAGATACGCAGTATTTT. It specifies CSAREAGQGTDTQYF.